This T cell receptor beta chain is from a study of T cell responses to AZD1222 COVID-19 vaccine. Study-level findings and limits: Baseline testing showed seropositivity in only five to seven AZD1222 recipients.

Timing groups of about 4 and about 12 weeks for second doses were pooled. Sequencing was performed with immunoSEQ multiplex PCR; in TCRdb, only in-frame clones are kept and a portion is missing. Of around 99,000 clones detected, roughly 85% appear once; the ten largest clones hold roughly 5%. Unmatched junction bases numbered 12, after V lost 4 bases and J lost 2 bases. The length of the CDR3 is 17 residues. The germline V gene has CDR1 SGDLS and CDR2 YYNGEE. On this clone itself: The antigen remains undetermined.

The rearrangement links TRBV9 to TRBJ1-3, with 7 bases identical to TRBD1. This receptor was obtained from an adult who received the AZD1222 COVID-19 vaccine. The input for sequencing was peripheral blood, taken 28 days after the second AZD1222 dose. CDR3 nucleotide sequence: TGTGCCAGCAGCCCTAGCGGGGGGGGACAGACTGGAAACACCATATATTTT. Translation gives CASSPSGGGQTGNTIYF.